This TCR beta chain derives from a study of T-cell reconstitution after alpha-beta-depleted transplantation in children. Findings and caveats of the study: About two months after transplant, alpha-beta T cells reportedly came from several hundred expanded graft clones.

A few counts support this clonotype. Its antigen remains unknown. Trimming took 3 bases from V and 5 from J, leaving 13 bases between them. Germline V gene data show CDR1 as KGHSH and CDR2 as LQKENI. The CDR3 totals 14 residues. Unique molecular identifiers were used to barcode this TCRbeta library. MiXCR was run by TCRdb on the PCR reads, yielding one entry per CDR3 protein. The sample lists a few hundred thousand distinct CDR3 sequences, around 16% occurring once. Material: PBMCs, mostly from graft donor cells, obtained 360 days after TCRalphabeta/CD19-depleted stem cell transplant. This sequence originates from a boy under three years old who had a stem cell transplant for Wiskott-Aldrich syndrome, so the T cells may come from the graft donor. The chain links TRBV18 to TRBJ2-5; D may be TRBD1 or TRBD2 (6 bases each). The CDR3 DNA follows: TGTGCCAGCTCACCGAGAGGGGGGCTGGAGACCCAGTACTTC. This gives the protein CASSPRGGLETQYF. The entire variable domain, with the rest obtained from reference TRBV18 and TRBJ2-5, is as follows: NAGVMQNPRHLVRRRGQEARLRCSPMKGHSHVYWYRQLPEEGLKFMVYLQKENIIDESGMPKERFSAEFPKEGPSILRIQQVVRGDSAAYFCASSPRGGLETQYFGPGTRLLVL.